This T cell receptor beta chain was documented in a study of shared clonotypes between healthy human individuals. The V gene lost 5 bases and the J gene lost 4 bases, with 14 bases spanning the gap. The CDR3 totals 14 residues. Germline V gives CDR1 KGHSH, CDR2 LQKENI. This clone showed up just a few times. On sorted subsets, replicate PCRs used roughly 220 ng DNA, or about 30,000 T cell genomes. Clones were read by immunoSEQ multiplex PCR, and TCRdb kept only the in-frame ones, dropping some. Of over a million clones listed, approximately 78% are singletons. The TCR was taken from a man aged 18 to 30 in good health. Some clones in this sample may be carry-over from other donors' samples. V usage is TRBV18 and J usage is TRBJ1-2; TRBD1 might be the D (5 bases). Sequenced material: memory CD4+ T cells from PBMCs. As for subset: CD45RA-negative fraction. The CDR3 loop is CASSAQGSGYGYTF. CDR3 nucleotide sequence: TGTGCCAGCTCAGCCCAGGGTAGTGGCTATGGCTACACCTTC.